This TCR beta chain is drawn from a study of spatial heterogeneity in lung cancer. Every TCR cDNA molecule carried a tag that served as a unique molecular identifier. TCRdb itself ran the 5' RACE reads through MiXCR, one entry per CDR3 protein. The table includes around 110,000 distinct CDR3 sequences, over 9% detected once. The CDR3 runs 15 residues. Trimming took 0 bases from V and 1 from J, leaving 10 bases between them. CDR1 SGDLS and CDR2 YYNGEE come from the germline V gene. Time point indicated: blood at routine non-recurrence follow-up after resection. Whole RNA, isolated from tumor, nontumor lung or frozen PBMC, was sequenced without prior sorting.

V usage is TRBV9 and J usage is TRBJ2-5; D possibly corresponds to TRBD2 (6 bases). The TCR was taken from a male donor with early-stage non-small cell lung cancer. Sequencing used PBMCs, obtained at follow-up. The CDR3: CASSVGLAPQETQYF. DNA for the CDR3: TGTGCCAGCAGCGTAGGGCTAGCGCCCCAAGAGACCCAGTACTTC.